A single sample gave rise to the 2 T cell receptor beta chains below, sequenced in a study of shared clonotypes between healthy human individuals. Naive CD8 populations comprised CD45RO-negative cells positively selected for CCR7, excluding terminally differentiated effector memory CD45RA+ cells. The method was immunoSEQ multiplex PCR; TCRdb's version includes in-frame clones alone and lacks a portion of them. The sample contains about 2 million clones, approximately 94% of which appear only once. Sequenced material: naive CD8+ T cells sorted from blood. These receptors all stem from a man between 18 and 35 years old in good health.

The chain has TRBV7-2 and TRBJ2-7; maybe TRBD1 (5 bases). The V end lost 1 base, the J end lost 3 bases, and 13 bases lay between the germline ends. The CDR3 length is 15 residues. From germline, CDR1 is SGHTA and CDR2 FQGNSA. The CDR3 DNA sequence: TGTGCCAGCAGCTTAGACGACAGTTGGCTCTACGAGCAGTACTTC. It is translated as CASSLDDSWLYEQYF.

The J gene is TRBJ1-6, the V gene TRBV4-3, with D possibly matching TRBD1 (6 bases). Germline assignment: CDR1 LGHNA and CDR2 YSLEER. This CDR3 has 15 amino acids. V was shortened by 0 bases and J by 8 bases, with 11 bases between the two germline ends. CDR3 sequence: CASSQDGGLYSPLHF. The CDR3 DNA reads as TGCGCCAGCAGCCAAGATGGGGGGCTTTATTCACCCCTCCACTTT.